The following is a T cell receptor (beta chain) sequence with its context. Its target is unknown. V lost 5 bases and J 1 base, leaving 14 bases between the germline ends. The CDR3 runs 15 residues. In germline, CDR1 is MNHEY, CDR2 SVGAGI. These data originate in a study of T cell responses to AZD1222 COVID-19 vaccine. Study-wide results and caveats: The CD4 TCRs associated with vaccination extended across spike and predominated at 160-218 and 743-854. Reportedly, nearly half the spike-specific TCRs target unmutated variant regions.

Profiling relied on immunoSEQ multiplex PCR, and the TCRdb table lists in-frame clones only, not all of them. The table records fewer than 120,000 clones, more than 90% of them present only once. The V and J genes are TRBV6-5 and TRBJ1-1; tentative D call: TRBD1 (5 bases). The receptor comes from an adult who received the AZD1222 COVID-19 vaccine. Material: peripheral blood, obtained 28 days after the second AZD1222 dose. The CDR3 DNA reads as TGTGCCAGCAGTCACAGGTTGGGGCAGAACACTGAAGCTTTCTTT. Its translation: CASSHRLGQNTEAFF.